These 21 T cell receptor beta chains originate from one sample sequenced in a study of breast tumors, draining lymph nodes, adjacent tissues. Samples came from axillary lymph nodes draining the breast cancer. TCRdb itself ran the multiplex PCR reads through MiXCR, one entry per CDR3 protein. The sample gives some 140,000 distinct CDR3 sequences, 20% to 25% of which show up once; around 2.6% is in the top ten. Input material: axillary lymph node tissue. Source of these receptors: a female donor with breast cancer. Some clones in this sample may be carry-over from other donors' samples.

This clonotype was observed many times. The V and J genes are TRBV27 and TRBJ2-7; a weak D match, TRBD2 (6 bases). The CDR3 has 17 amino acids. V lost 0 bases and J lost 7, with 22 bases in between. CDR1 is MNHEY, CDR2 SMNVEV, per germline (reference sequence). The CDR3 loop reads CASSLSLRDGGRGEQYF. The CDR3 coding sequence is TGTGCCAGCAGTTTATCTCTTAGGGACGGCGGCCGGGGGGAGCAGTACTTC.

At least ten counts were recorded for this clonotype. The rearrangement links TRBV11-2 to TRBJ2-1; no clear D. This CDR3 is built from 14 residues. Germline assignment: CDR1 SGHAT and CDR2 FQNNGV. V was cut by 5 bases and J by 6 bases, with 14 bases left in between. CDR3 sequence reads: CASSTRTNFNEQFF. As DNA, the CDR3 is TGTGCCAGCAGCACCAGGACCAATTTCAATGAGCAGTTCTTC.

This clonotype was recorded many times. The chain has TRBV20-1 and TRBJ2-5; 7 bases match TRBD2. The CDR3 loop spans 13 amino acids. Germline V CDR1 and CDR2: DFQATT, SNEGSKA (reference sequence). J gave up 7 bases and V 3 bases, and 8 bases lay outside the gene matches. CDR3 nucleotide sequence: TGCAGTGCTAGGGAAAGGGGCGGGGGGACCCAGTACTTC. Translation gives CSARERGGGTQYF.

V usage is TRBV3-1 and J usage is TRBJ2-5; no firm D call. The CDR3 length is 13 residues. Germline loops: CDR1 LGHDT, CDR2 YNNKEL (reference sequence). The V and J ends lost 3 bases and 0 bases respectively, with 5 bases between them. The CDR3 sequence is CASSQQDQETQYF. The CDR3 DNA reads as TGTGCCAGCAGCCAGCAGGACCAAGAGACCCAGTACTTC.

This clonotype was seen ten or more times. The chain recombines TRBV24-1 with TRBJ2-3; 7 bases are shared with TRBD2. CDR3 length: 18 residues. The V gene's germline CDR1 is KGHDR and CDR2 SFDVKD. V lost 2 bases to trimming and J lost 0 bases; unmatched junction nucleotides: 10. For the CDR3, the DNA is TGTGCCACCAGTGATTCAGACGGACCGGGAGGAAGCACAGATACGCAGTATTTT. It encodes CATSDSDGPGGSTDTQYF.

This chain joins TRBV3-1 and TRBJ2-2, with D unresolved. This CDR3 region has 12 residues. The germline CDR1 and CDR2 sequences are LGHDT and YNNKEL (reference sequence). V was cut by 2 bases and J by 9 bases, with 7 bases left in between. The CDR3 coding sequence is TGTGCCAGCAGCCAATTGGAACGGGAGCTGTTTTTT. Amino acid sequence: CASSQLERELFF.

This clonotype was detected many times. J is TRBJ2-6 and V is TRBV27, with 11 bases matching TRBD1. Trimming at V came to 8 bases and at J to 2 bases, leaving 2 bases not matched to a gene. CDR3 size: 15 residues. CDR1 is MNHEY and CDR2 is SMNVEV in the germline V gene (reference sequence). CDR3 loop: CASRTGGAGANVLTF. The CDR3 coding sequence is TGTGCCAGCCGGACAGGGGGCGCTGGGGCCAACGTCCTGACTTTC.

The V call is TRBV5-6, the J call TRBJ1-5; D is perhaps TRBD1 (5 bases). The CDR3 is made up of 14 amino acids. Germline loops: CDR1 SGHDT, CDR2 YYEEEE. Trimming removed 3 bases at V and 7 bases at J, with 14 bases between. The CDR3 DNA follows: TGTGCCAGCAGCTCGGGGCCCATGATACAGCCCCAGCATTTT. Encoded protein: CASSSGPMIQPQHF.

This clonotype has just a few counts. The chain joins TRBV30 to TRBJ2-2; perhaps TRBD1 as D (6 bases). CDR3 length: 14 residues. Between the trimmed V and J ends, which lost 3 bases and 1 base, there was a span of 9 bases. Per the germline V gene, CDR1 is GTSNPN and CDR2 is SVGIG (reference sequence). The CDR3 DNA sequence: TGTGCCTGGAGCGAGACAGGGAACACCGGGGAGCTGTTTTTT. It translates to CAWSETGNTGELFF.

This clonotype has a count of ten or more. The chain combines TRBV20-1 with TRBJ2-3; TRBD2 might be the D (6 bases). The CDR3 runs to 15 residues. CDR1 DFQATT and CDR2 SNEGSKA come from the germline V gene (reference sequence). V shed 3 bases and J shed 1 base, with 14 bases lying between them. CDR3 bases: TGCAGTGCTAGTAGAGCGGGCCAGGGCACAGATACGCAGTATTTT. Amino acid sequence: CSASRAGQGTDTQYF.

This clonotype appeared a few times. This sequence joins TRBV12-5 and TRBJ2-2; 11 bases align to TRBD1. V lost 6 bases to trimming and J lost 7 bases; unmatched junction nucleotides: 10. The CDR3 consists of 16 residues. Germline CDR1 is LGHNT and CDR2 is FRNRAP. The CDR3 is CASGPTGTGGVGELFF. Written as DNA, the CDR3 is TGTGCTAGTGGCCCCACCGGGACAGGGGGAGTCGGGGAGCTGTTTTTT.

This clonotype was observed a few times. V gene TRBV6-2 or TRBV6-3 combines with J gene TRBJ2-1; TRBD2 agrees at 9 bases. CDR3 length equals 17 residues. Germline V gene data show CDR1 as MNHEY and CDR2 as SVGEGT. Trimming cost V 0 bases and J 4 bases; bases outside gene matches: 7. Here the CDR3 reads CASSYSLAGIIYNEQFF. Written as DNA, the CDR3 is TGTGCCAGCAGTTACTCCCTAGCGGGAATCATATACAATGAGCAGTTCTTC.

This clonotype was found many times. The CDR3 spells CSARDREFGTQYF. CDR3 nucleotide sequence: TGCAGTGCTAGAGATCGGGAGTTCGGTACGCAGTATTTT. The chain couples TRBV20-1 to TRBJ2-3; D may be TRBD2 (6 bases). V was pared by 0 bases and J by 8 bases, with 12 bases between. Germline CDR1 and CDR2: DFQATT and SNEGSKA (reference sequence). The CDR3 consists of 13 residues.

Concerning this clonotype itself: A much larger clone lies one base from this, so it may be a read error. This CDR3 is missing its conserved last phenylalanine or tryptophan, likely due to a read error. The rearrangement links TRBV4-1 to TRBJ2-2; 14 bases agree with TRBD2. After removal of 4 bases from V and 7 bases from J, the junction contained 8 bases not matched to a gene. This CDR3 is 17 amino acids long. Looked up from germline, CDR1 is MGHRA and CDR2 is YSYEKL. CDR3 in DNA: TGCGCCAGCAGCCGCCGAGGGACTAGCGGGGGTGGCGGGGAGCTGTTTGTT. Translation: CASSRRGTSGGGGELFV.

In its sample, this clonotype was seen many times. This chain uses TRBV29-1 with TRBJ2-1; no reliable D call. Trimming cost V 7 bases and J 8 bases, with 18 bases left between them. Germline V gene lookup returns CDR1 SQVTM and CDR2 ANQGSEA. The CDR3 covers 13 residues. CDR3 bases: TGCAGCGCAAGTATCCTGTTGGGGTATGAGCAGTTCTTC. Residues: CSASILLGYEQFF.

Comment on this clonotype: A much larger clonotype is one base distant, so this may be a read error. The chain uses TRBV4-3 and TRBJ2-2, with D hard to call. The CDR3 runs 14 residues. Germline V CDR1 and CDR2: LGHNA, YSLEER. V gave up 1 base and J gave up 8 bases, with 11 bases separating them. The CDR3 spells CASSQVRGVGELFF. Written as DNA, the CDR3 is TGCGCCAGCAGCCAAGTGCGAGGTGTTGGGGAGCTGTTTTTT.

This clonotype was seen only a few times. One end of the junction varies from germline; a read error may be responsible. The rearrangement uses TRBV27 and TRBJ2-1; 7 nucleotides align to TRBD2. CDR1 and CDR2 from the germline V gene are MNHEY and SMNVEV (reference sequence). This CDR3 has 15 amino acids. The CDR3 loop reads CASSSPGGSYNEQFF. The CDR3 DNA is TGTGCTAGCAGTTCCCCGGGGGGCTCCTACAATGAGCAGTTCTTC.

The genes are TRBV20-1 and TRBJ2-1; 10 bases are a match to TRBD2. This CDR3 is built from 13 residues. V shed 5 bases, J shed 9 bases, and the junction held 7 bases outside the gene matches. The germline V gene encodes CDR1 DFQATT and CDR2 SNEGSKA (reference sequence). The CDR3 DNA reads TGCAGTGCTGGGCTAGCGGGAGTGGCTGAGCAGTTCTTC. Amino acids: CSAGLAGVAEQFF.

This clonotype was observed a single time. A single base separates this from a much larger clone, so it may be a read error. This rearrangement joins TRBV6-1 to TRBJ1-5; 7 bases are shared with TRBD1. Looked up from germline, CDR1 is MNHNS and CDR2 is SASEGT. The CDR3 spans 15 residues. CDR3 region: CAGSENRGLGQPQHF. As DNA, the CDR3 is TGTGCCGGCAGTGAAAACAGGGGTTTGGGTCAGCCCCAGCATTTT.

This clonotype was detected many times. CDR3 DNA: TGTGCCAGCAGCTGGGGACGGTCGGCTTGGACAGATACGCAGTATTTT. Its protein is CASSWGRSAWTDTQYF. J is TRBJ2-3 and V is TRBV11-2; D possibly matches TRBD1 or TRBD2 (5 bases each). Germline loops: CDR1 SGHAT, CDR2 FQNNGV. CDR3 size: 16 residues. Trimming shortened V by 4 bases and J by 3 bases, and 17 bases separated the two germline ends.

The table lists this clonotype with many counts. The chain couples TRBV20-1 to TRBJ2-3; D may be TRBD1 or TRBD2 (6 bases each). The CDR3 spans 14 residues. Germline CDR1 reads DFQATT; CDR2 reads SNEGSKA (reference sequence). V gave up 1 base and J gave up 4 bases, with 12 bases separating them. The CDR3 coding sequence is TGCAGTGCTAGAGTACCAGGGGAGGCAGATACGCAGTATTTT. It yields the protein CSARVPGEADTQYF.